Listed here are 24 T cell receptor beta chains from one sample, sequenced in a study of blood T cells in healthy people across ages. Primers used in a second PCR of roughly 7 to 11 cycles were a sample-barcoded 5' primer and a J-beta primer mix. A single record per CDR3 protein comes from TCRdb applying MiXCR to the 5' RACE reads. Found here are around 990,000 distinct CDR3 sequences, 35% to 40% of them singletons; the top ten hold roughly 13%. Sequences were obtained from blood. The origin of the receptors is a man in his late teens or twenties in good health.

This sequence joins TRBV29-1 and TRBJ1-2; no clear D. This CDR3 has 14 amino acids. V was trimmed by 2 bases and J by 3 bases, leaving 13 bases between them. CDR1 and CDR2 (germline): SQVTM, ANQGSEA. The CDR3 sequence is CSVEYGRKHYGYTF. CDR3 nucleotide sequence: TGCAGCGTTGAATATGGCAGGAAACACTATGGCTACACCTTC. Full variable domain (remainder filled in from reference TRBV29-1 and TRBJ1-2): SAVISQKPSRDICQRGTSLTIQCQVDSQVTMMFWYRQQPGQSLTLIATANQGSEATYESGFVIDKFPISRPNLTFSTLTVSNMSPEDSSIYLCSVEYGRKHYGYTFGSGTRLTVV.

V gene TRBV4-3 combines with J gene TRBJ2-4; 7 bases are shared with TRBD1. TRBJ2-7 explains the end of the DNA better; the J call may be wrong. The CDR3 loop spans 15 amino acids. From germline, CDR1 is LGHNA and CDR2 YSLEER. CDR3 sequence: CASSQPGQSQYEQYF. The CDR3 DNA is TGCGCCAGCAGCCAACCGGGACAGAGTCAATACGAGCAGTACTTC.

The chain has TRBV29-1 and TRBJ1-5; D call uncertain. The V and J ends lost 6 bases and 0 bases respectively, with 9 bases between them. The germline gives CDR1 SQVTM, CDR2 ANQGSEA. The CDR3 sequence is 13 residues long. CDR3 sequence (DNA): TGCAGCGTAAACATGAATAGCAATCAGCCCCAGCATTTT. This codes for CSVNMNSNQPQHF.

This clonotype turned up a few times. The DNA for the CDR3 is TGCGCCAGCAGCGCACAACGGCGAGATACGCAGTATTTT. Residues: CASSAQRRDTQYF. The chain carries TRBV5-1 and TRBJ2-3; D call uncertain. The germline V gene encodes CDR1 SGHRS and CDR2 YFSETQ. This CDR3 spans 13 amino acids. V lost 4 bases and J lost 5, with 11 bases in between.

The V gene is TRBV4-2, the J gene TRBJ2-3; 7 positions match TRBD2. This CDR3 comprises 17 residues. V dropped 0 bases and J dropped 2; count of bases not matched to a gene: 8. Germline loops: CDR1 LGHNA, CDR2 YNFKEQ. The CDR3 DNA sequence: TGTGCCAGCAGCCAAGATTTGGGGGGGTACCACACAGATACGCAGTATTTT. Translating gives CASSQDLGGYHTDTQYF.

The table lists this clonotype with a few counts. V gene TRBV7-9 combines with J gene TRBJ2-5; 9 nucleotides align to TRBD1. Germline trimming cut 5 bases from V and 5 bases from J; bases unmatched to any gene: 9. The length of the CDR3 is 15 residues. The germline V gene encodes CDR1 SEHNR and CDR2 FQNEAQ (reference sequence). The CDR3 reads CASSIRTGVVETQYF. The CDR3 coding sequence is TGTGCCAGCAGCATCAGGACAGGGGTTGTGGAGACCCAGTACTTC.

This clonotype has just a few counts. This chain joins TRBV28 and TRBJ1-1, with D hard to call. From germline, CDR1 is MDHEN and CDR2 SYDVKM. V was cut by 2 bases and J by 4 bases, with 11 bases left in between. The CDR3 is 14 amino acids. The chain's CDR3 is CASSLRAAATEAFF. As DNA, the CDR3 is TGTGCCAGCAGTTTACGAGCAGCAGCCACTGAAGCTTTCTTT.

The chain links TRBV12-3 or TRBV12-4 to TRBJ2-7; the D gene is possibly TRBD1 (5 bases). The CDR3 contains 16 residues. Trimming pared 3 bases from V and 7 bases from J, leaving 22 bases between. This chain's CDR3 is CASSLPGLLSYNEQYF. CDR3 in DNA: TGTGCCAGCAGTTTGCCAGGGTTACTCTCCTACAATGAGCAGTACTTC.

This clonotype was seen only a few times. The chain joins TRBV7-2 to TRBJ2-3; weak D call: TRBD2 (6 bases). Germline-derived CDR1 and CDR2 are SGHTA and FQGNSA. The CDR3 spans 15 residues. V was clipped by 3 bases and J by 4 bases, with 14 bases between them. CDR3 nucleotides: TGTGCCAGCAGCTTTGCGGGGCCCGATCCAGATACGCAGTATTTT. This encodes CASSFAGPDPDTQYF.

This rearrangement joins TRBV20-1 to TRBJ1-3; D call uncertain. The length of the CDR3 is 14 residues. The germline V and J ends were trimmed by 1 base and 4 bases, with 11 bases remaining between them. Germline V gene sequence: CDR1 DFQATT, CDR2 SNEGSKA (reference sequence). The CDR3 spells CSARAGGRGNTIYF. In DNA form, the CDR3 reads TGCAGTGCTAGAGCCGGTGGTCGCGGAAACACCATATATTTT.

The V and J genes are TRBV4-1 and TRBJ1-6; the D is unclear. The ends were cut back, 0 bases at V and 0 bases at J, with 12 bases in the middle. CDR3 length: 18 residues. Germline-derived CDR1 and CDR2 are MGHRA and YSYEKL. The CDR3 protein is CASSQDPVTSSYNSPLHF. The CDR3 DNA reads as TGCGCCAGCAGCCAAGATCCGGTAACGAGCTCCTATAATTCACCCCTCCACTTT.

The rearrangement uses TRBV10-3 and TRBJ1-2; 9 bases are a match to TRBD1. Trimming cost V 2 bases and J 8 bases; bases outside gene matches: 12. This CDR3 comprises 16 residues. CDR1 and CDR2 from the germline V gene are ENHRY and SYGVKD. CDR3 nucleotide sequence: TGTGCCATCAGTGAGACTCCGGGACAGGGACTCCGGGGCTACACCTTC. Translation: CAISETPGQGLRGYTF.

The rearrangement joins TRBV28 to TRBJ2-5; 8 bases align to TRBD2. Germline V CDR1 and CDR2: MDHEN, SYDVKM. The CDR3 spans 17 residues. V trimming: 5 bases; J trimming: 2 bases; junction bases outside the gene matches: 13. Here the CDR3 reads CASSLYQAGGHQETQYF. The CDR3 DNA is TGTGCCAGCAGTCTATACCAGGCGGGAGGCCATCAAGAGACCCAGTACTTC.

The chain has TRBV12-5 and TRBJ2-4; D may be TRBD1 (6 bases). Near its end, the DNA agrees better with TRBJ2-7, so the J call may be wrong. Germline values: CDR1 LGHNT, CDR2 FRNRAP. The length of the CDR3 is 15 residues. CDR3 residues: CASGLRGTKFDEQYF. CDR3 bases: TGTGCTAGTGGTTTGAGGGGGACAAAATTTGACGAGCAGTACTTC.

The gene calls are TRBV15 and TRBJ2-3; the D gene could be TRBD1 or TRBD2 (5 bases each). Germline V lookup: CDR1 LNHNV, CDR2 YYDKDF (reference sequence). The V end lost 3 bases, the J end lost 4 bases, and 14 bases lay between the germline ends. There are 15 residues in the CDR3. CDR3 residues: CATSRGREDPDTQYF. The CDR3 DNA is TGTGCCACCAGCAGGGGACGGGAAGATCCAGATACGCAGTATTTT.

Only a few counts were recorded for this clonotype. J is TRBJ2-2 and V is TRBV20-1, with D perhaps being TRBD1 or TRBD2 (5 bases each). Per germline, CDR1 DFQATT and CDR2 SNEGSKA (reference sequence). The CDR3 length is 14 residues. V lost 3 bases to trimming and J lost 5 bases, with 13 bases between them. CDR3 in amino acids: CSARSGTGTGELFF. The DNA of the CDR3 is TGCAGTGCTAGGTCCGGGACCGGTACCGGGGAGCTGTTTTTT.

This clonotype was picked up a small number of times. CDR3 coding DNA: TGCAGCGTCAAGACTGCGTCCTACAATGAGCAGTACTTC. It translates to CSVKTASYNEQYF. This chain uses TRBV29-1 with TRBJ2-1; D remains unclear. The J call may be incorrect, as the DNA end agrees better with TRBJ2-7. Germline-derived CDR1 and CDR2 are SQVTM and ANQGSEA. The CDR3 length is 13 residues.

This clonotype was picked up a small number of times. The V call is TRBV20-1, the J call TRBJ2-5, with 8 nucleotides matching TRBD2. The V segment lost 5 bases and the J segment 6 bases; nucleotides outside the gene matches: 5. Germline assignment: CDR1 DFQATT and CDR2 SNEGSKA (reference sequence). This CDR3 contains 12 residues. This CDR3 reads CSAFGTRKTQYF. The CDR3 region has the DNA TGCAGTGCTTTTGGGACTAGAAAGACCCAGTACTTC.

This clonotype was seen ten or more times. The chain recombines TRBV20-1 with TRBJ1-6, with D possibly being TRBD1 (5 bases). CDR1 and CDR2 (germline): DFQATT, SNEGSKA (reference sequence). With 3 bases removed from V and 0 bases from J, the gap between germline ends came to 9 bases. This CDR3 region has 15 residues. The DNA for the CDR3 is TGCAGTGCTAGCCGGGGGAGCTCCTATAATTCACCCCTCCACTTT. Its translation is CSASRGSSYNSPLHF.

The rearrangement uses TRBV4-1 and TRBJ2-1; TRBD2 aligns across 9 bases. The ends lost 1 base at V and 7 bases at J; junction bases unmatched: 11. There are 17 residues in the CDR3. Germline CDR1 and CDR2: MGHRA and YSYEKL. The DNA for the CDR3 is TGCGCCAGCAGCCAAGTCCCAAGCGGGGGGTCTTGGAATGAGCAGTTCTTC. Protein: CASSQVPSGGSWNEQFF.

The chain recombines TRBV25-1 with TRBJ1-4; D perhaps matches TRBD1 (6 bases). The germline CDR1 and CDR2 sequences are MGHDK and SYGVNS. This CDR3 comprises 14 residues. The germline V and J ends were trimmed by 6 bases and 8 bases, with 16 bases remaining between them. CDR3 region: CASSPEDSREKLFF. CDR3 nucleotide sequence: TGTGCCAGCAGCCCAGAGGACAGTAGGGAAAAACTGTTTTTT.

The chain is built from TRBV3-1 and TRBJ2-3; D unresolved. Germline loops: CDR1 LGHDT, CDR2 YNNKEL (reference sequence). The CDR3 length is 18 residues. The V and J ends lost 2 bases and 1 base respectively, with 19 bases between them. CDR3: CASSQQKEHRRGTDTQYF. In DNA, the CDR3 is TGTGCCAGCAGCCAACAAAAGGAACACCGAAGAGGCACAGATACGCAGTATTTT.

This chain links TRBV12-3 or TRBV12-4 with TRBJ2-2; perhaps D is TRBD1 or TRBD2 (5 bases each). V lost 5 bases and J 6 bases, leaving 16 bases between the germline ends. This CDR3 comprises 15 residues. CDR3 bases: TGTGCCAGCAGTAACCGGGACGGGAAGGCCGGGGAGCTGTTTTTT. Its protein product is CASSNRDGKAGELFF.

Only a few counts were recorded for this clonotype. V is TRBV9 and J is TRBJ2-3; D is perhaps TRBD1 or TRBD2 (5 bases each). Germline CDR1 SGDLS, CDR2 YYNGEE. Trimming removed 3 bases from V and 5 bases from J, with 19 bases in between. CDR3 length: 16 amino acids. CDR3 sequence reads: CASSAGLMGGRDTQYF. CDR3 in DNA: TGTGCCAGCAGCGCGGGGCTAATGGGTGGGAGAGATACGCAGTATTTT.